These 11 T cell receptor beta chains share one sample of origin, sequenced in a study of blood T cell repertoires in COVID-19. Repertoires were generated with immunoSEQ multiplex PCR, while TCRdb's copy carries only in-frame clones and drops some. Found here are 99,000 or so clones, around four fifths of them singletons; the top ten hold just under 20%. What was sequenced was peripheral blood. Every receptor here comes from a woman between 70 and 85 years old with acute or convalescent COVID-19.

This clone came up a few times. The V gene is TRBV10-2, the J gene TRBJ1-5; D unresolved. The CDR3 has 14 amino acids. The germline V and J ends were trimmed by 2 bases and 0 bases, with 5 bases remaining between them. Germline CDR1 and CDR2: WSHSY and SAAADI. The chain's CDR3 is CASSEVHSNQPQHF. Written as DNA, the CDR3 is TGCGCCAGCAGTGAGGTCCATAGCAATCAGCCCCAGCATTTT.

V is TRBV7-6 and J is TRBJ2-3, with a weak D call TRBD2 (6 bases). CDR1 and CDR2 (germline): SGHVS, FNYEAQ. The CDR3 is 14 residues long. The V gene lost 3 bases and the J gene lost 1 base, with 8 bases spanning the gap. The CDR3 nucleotides are TGTGCCAGCAGCTTTGGAGGGGGCACAGATACGCAGTATTTT. Protein product: CASSFGGGTDTQYF.

The chain employs TRBV5-4 and TRBJ2-3; 12 bases map to TRBD2. Losses at the gene ends were 1 base for V and 0 bases for J; bases not matched to a gene: 3. Looked up from germline, CDR1 is SGHNT and CDR2 is YYREEE (reference sequence). This CDR3 contains 17 residues. In DNA form, the CDR3 reads TGTGCCAGCAGCTTGAAAACTAGCGGGGGGAGCACAGATACGCAGTATTTT. Amino acid sequence: CASSLKTSGGSTDTQYF.

The sample holds a few counts of this clone. The chain combines TRBV5-6 with TRBJ1-2; the match to TRBD1 covers 9 bases. This CDR3 is built from 15 residues. Germline V gene data show CDR1 as SGHDT and CDR2 as YYEEEE. V trimming: 4 bases; J trimming: 8 bases; junction bases outside the gene matches: 12. CDR3 DNA: TGTGCCAGCAGCCCCACGCCGACAGGGGGATTAGGCTACACCTTC. Translating it yields CASSPTPTGGLGYTF.

The chain combines TRBV19 with TRBJ2-4; the D gene is possibly TRBD1 (6 bases). CDR3 size: 15 residues. Trimming removed 2 bases at V and 6 bases at J, with 14 bases between. Germline V lookup: CDR1 LNHDA, CDR2 SQIVND (reference sequence). The CDR3: CASSIMAKQGNIQYF. CDR3 nucleotides: TGTGCCAGTAGTATAATGGCTAAACAGGGAAACATTCAGTACTTC.

This sequence joins TRBV9 and TRBJ1-1; D gene uncertain. Germline CDR1 and CDR2: SGDLS and YYNGEE. V was cut by 6 bases and J by 0 bases, with 15 bases left in between. The CDR3 has 15 amino acids. The CDR3: CASTPVGDLNTEAFF. CDR3 bases: TGTGCCAGCACCCCCGTCGGAGACCTGAACACTGAAGCTTTCTTT.

The chain couples TRBV27 to TRBJ2-7; TRBD1 matches at 8 bases. The germline CDR1 and CDR2 sequences are MNHEY and SMNVEV (reference sequence). The CDR3 covers 15 residues. J gave up 5 bases and V 6 bases, and 12 bases lay outside the gene matches. CDR3 DNA sequence: TGTGCCAGCAGGCCTATCAGGGGGCACTACGACGAGCAGTACTTC. Translation gives CASRPIRGHYDEQYF.

The J gene is TRBJ1-4, the V gene TRBV6-1, with 10 bases lining up with TRBD1. From germline, CDR1 is MNHNS and CDR2 SASEGT. The ends lost 7 bases at V and 5 bases at J; junction bases unmatched: 4. This CDR3 comprises 14 residues. CDR3 coding DNA: TGTGCCAGCACCTCGGACAGGGGGAATGAAAAACTGTTTTTT. Amino acid sequence: CASTSDRGNEKLFF.

The rearrangement links TRBV4-1 to TRBJ2-3; 8 bases agree with TRBD2. Germline trimming cut 3 bases from V and 2 bases from J; bases unmatched to any gene: 4. The CDR3 length is 15 residues. Germline CDR1 MGHRA, CDR2 YSYEKL. CDR3 in amino acids: CASSQYGGATDTQYF. Here the CDR3 DNA reads TGCGCCAGCAGCCAGTACGGGGGGGCCACAGATACGCAGTATTTT.

J is TRBJ1-3 and V is TRBV7-6; 7 positions match TRBD1. V dropped 4 bases and J dropped 0; count of bases not matched to a gene: 6. The germline CDR1 and CDR2 sequences are SGHVS and FNYEAQ. The CDR3 length is 16 residues. The chain's CDR3 is CASSSGQFVSGNTIYF. In DNA form, the CDR3 reads TGTGCCAGCAGCTCGGGACAGTTCGTCTCTGGAAACACCATATATTTT.

CDR3: CASSQDPASSEQYF. DNA for the CDR3: TGTGCCAGCAGCCAAGATCCGGCTAGCAGCGAGCAGTACTTC. The chain employs TRBV3-1 (or the pseudogene TRBV3-2) and TRBJ2-7, with D possibly matching TRBD2 (5 bases). Trimming took 0 bases from V and 6 from J, leaving 12 bases between them. Germline CDR1 reads LGHDT; CDR2 reads YNNKEL (reference sequence). The CDR3 runs 14 residues.